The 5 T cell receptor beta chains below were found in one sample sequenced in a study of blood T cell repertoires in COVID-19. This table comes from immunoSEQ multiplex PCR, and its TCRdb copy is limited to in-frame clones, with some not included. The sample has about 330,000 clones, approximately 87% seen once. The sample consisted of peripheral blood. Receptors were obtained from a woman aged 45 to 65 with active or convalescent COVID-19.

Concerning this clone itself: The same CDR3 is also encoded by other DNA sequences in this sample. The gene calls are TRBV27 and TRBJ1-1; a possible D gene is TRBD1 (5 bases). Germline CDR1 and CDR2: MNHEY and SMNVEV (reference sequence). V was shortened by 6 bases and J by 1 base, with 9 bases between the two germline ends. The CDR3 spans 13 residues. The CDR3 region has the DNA TGTGCCAGCAGCTTAACAGGGAACACTGAAGCTTTCTTT. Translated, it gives CASSLTGNTEAFF.

The CDR3 bases are TGTGCCAGCTCACCCGCCACGGGTGCGGGAAACACCATATATTTT. Translation gives CASSPATGAGNTIYF. The chain carries TRBV18 and TRBJ1-3; D unclear. V lost 3 bases to trimming and J lost 4 bases, with 13 bases between them. CDR1 is KGHSH, CDR2 LQKENI, per germline. This CDR3 contains 15 residues.

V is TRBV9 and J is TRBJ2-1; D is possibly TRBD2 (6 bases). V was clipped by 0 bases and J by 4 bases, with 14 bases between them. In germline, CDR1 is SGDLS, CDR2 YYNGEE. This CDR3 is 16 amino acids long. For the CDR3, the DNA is TGTGCCAGCAGCGTAGGGCGCGGACTAAGATACAATGAGCAGTTCTTC. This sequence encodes CASSVGRGLRYNEQFF.

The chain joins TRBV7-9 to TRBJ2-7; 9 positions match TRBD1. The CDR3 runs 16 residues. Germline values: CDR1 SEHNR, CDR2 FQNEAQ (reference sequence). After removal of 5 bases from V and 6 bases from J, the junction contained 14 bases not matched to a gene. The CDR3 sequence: CASSPDKPTGGVEQYF. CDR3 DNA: TGTGCCAGCAGCCCTGATAAACCTACAGGGGGCGTCGAGCAGTACTTC. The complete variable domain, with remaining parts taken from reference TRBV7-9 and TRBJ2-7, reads DTGVSQNPRHKITKRGQNVTFRCDPISEHNRLYWYRQTLGQGPEFLTYFQNEAQLEKSRLLSDRFSAERPKGSFSTLEIQRTEQGDSAMYLCASSPDKPTGGVEQYFGPGTRLTVT.

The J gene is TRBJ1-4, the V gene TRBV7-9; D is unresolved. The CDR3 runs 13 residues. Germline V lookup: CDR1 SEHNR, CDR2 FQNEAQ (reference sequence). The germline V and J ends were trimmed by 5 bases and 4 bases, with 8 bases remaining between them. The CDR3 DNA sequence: TGTGCCAGCAGCAGGGTCCTTAATGAAAAACTGTTTTTT. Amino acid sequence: CASSRVLNEKLFF. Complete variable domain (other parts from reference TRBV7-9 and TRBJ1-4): DTGVSQNPRHKITKRGQNVTFRCDPISEHNRLYWYRQTLGQGPEFLTYFQNEAQLEKSRLLSDRFSAERPKGSFSTLEIQRTEQGDSAMYLCASSRVLNEKLFFGSGTQLSVL.